Each of the 22 T cell receptor beta chains below was sequenced from the same sample in a study of regulatory T cells in long-lasting Graves disease. Sequencing libraries for TCR beta were prepared with iRepertoire HTBI primers and Arm-PCR of CDR3 regions. Using its own MiXCR run on the multiplex PCR reads, TCRdb lists one record per CDR3 protein. Of approximately 470,000 distinct CDR3 sequences in the sample, 15% to 20% were seen once. Time point noted: newly diagnosed GD, antithyroid drugs for less than 3 months. The authors made the TCR library using RNA they extracted from PBMCs. These data are also associated with another study on T cells in Graves' hyperthyroidism and ophthalmopathy.

The sample was peripheral blood mononuclear cells (PBMCs), taken at new diagnosis, from a patient treated with antithyroid drugs. These receptors all come from a man in his forties with Graves disease.

This sequence joins TRBV10-2 and TRBJ1-1; D is unclear. The CDR3 length is 14 residues. Germline-derived CDR1 and CDR2 are WSHSY and SAAADI. V was shortened by 2 bases and J by 1 base, with 8 bases between the two germline ends. The CDR3 nucleotides are TGCGCCAGCAGTGAGGCGCAGAAGAACACTGAAGCTTTCTTT. Its translation is CASSEAQKNTEAFF.

This clonotype was recorded at least ten times. This sequence joins TRBV29-1 and TRBJ2-7; tentative D call: TRBD1 (6 bases). CDR1 and CDR2 (germline): SQVTM, ANQGSEA. The CDR3 consists of 13 residues. V was trimmed by 7 bases and J by 6 bases, leaving 19 bases between them. CDR3 coding DNA: TGCAGCGCTGGGGGCAGGGAGAGCTCCGAGCAGTACTTC. This sequence encodes CSAGGRESSEQYF.

This chain uses TRBV13 with TRBJ2-7; the D gene is possibly TRBD1 (5 bases). The germline CDR1 and CDR2 sequences are PRHDT and FYEKMQ (reference sequence). V gave up 2 bases and J gave up 1 base, with 18 bases separating them. This CDR3 comprises 17 residues. As DNA, the CDR3 is TGTGCCAGCAGCTTACGGGCTCGGGCAGGGCGATCCTACGAGCAGTACTTC. As protein: CASSLRARAGRSYEQYF.

Of note for this clonotype: It is likely a read error: a sequence one base away is far more abundant. The chain links TRBV6-5 to TRBJ2-7; D might be TRBD2 (6 bases). The CDR3 has 13 amino acids. The germline V gene encodes CDR1 MNHEY and CDR2 SVGAGI. The V end lost 2 bases, the J end lost 3 bases, and 8 bases lay between the germline ends. The DNA for the CDR3 is TGTGCCAGCAGTTACGCCGGGGGCTACGAGCAGTACTTC. Residues: CASSYAGGYEQYF.

This clonotype was seen ten or more times. The rearrangement joins TRBV7-8 to TRBJ2-3; no clear D. The CDR3 sequence is 14 residues long. Germline loops: CDR1 SGHVS, CDR2 FQNEAQ. V was shortened by 1 base and J by 2 bases, with 7 bases between the two germline ends. CDR3 in amino acids: CASSLVGPTDTQYF. The CDR3 DNA reads TGTGCCAGCAGCTTAGTAGGGCCCACAGATACGCAGTATTTT.

The gene calls are TRBV20-1 and TRBJ2-1; 14 nucleotides line up with TRBD2. Germline CDR1 DFQATT, CDR2 SNEGSKA (reference sequence). Trimming took 2 bases from V and 0 from J; bases not matched to a gene: 9. CDR3 length: 19 residues. CDR3 DNA: TGCAGTGCTAGAAATCCGACTAGCGGGAGGGCGAGCTCCTACAATGAGCAGTTCTTC. Translated, it gives CSARNPTSGRASSYNEQFF.

This clonotype was seen at least ten times. The chain's CDR3 is CASIPGGAKYEQYF. In nucleotides, the CDR3 is TGTGCCAGCATCCCAGGGGGCGCGAAGTACGAGCAGTACTTC. The chain links TRBV28 to TRBJ2-7; 8 bases map to TRBD1. The V and J ends lost 7 bases and 4 bases, in that order; junction bases with no gene match: 9. CDR3 length: 14 amino acids. Germline V gene data show CDR1 as MDHEN and CDR2 as SYDVKM.

The chain combines TRBV6-1 with TRBJ2-1; 10 nucleotides align to TRBD1. Germline V gene data show CDR1 as MNHNS and CDR2 as SASEGT. Trimming took 7 bases from V and 0 from J; bases not matched to a gene: 6. This CDR3 region has 16 residues. The CDR3 DNA follows: TGTGCCAGCAATATGGGACAGGGGCCCTCCTACAATGAGCAGTTCTTC. Its translation: CASNMGQGPSYNEQFF.

Only a few counts were recorded for this clonotype. V is TRBV27 and J is TRBJ2-1, with 11 bases matching TRBD1. With 8 bases clipped from V and 6 bases from J, the junction kept 0 bases outside the gene matches. The length of the CDR3 is 12 residues. The germline gives CDR1 MNHEY, CDR2 SMNVEV (reference sequence). CDR3 sequence (DNA): TGTGCCAGCGGGACAGGGGGCAATGAGCAGTTCTTC. Its protein is CASGTGGNEQFF.

This clonotype was observed many times. The V call is TRBV2, the J call TRBJ2-2, with D perhaps matching TRBD1 or TRBD2 (5 bases each). CDR3 length: 13 amino acids. The V end was cut by 3 bases, the J end by 7 bases, with 9 bases between. CDR1 is SNHLY, CDR2 FYNNEI, per germline. This CDR3 is CASSDLGDGELFF. The CDR3 DNA reads TGTGCCAGCAGTGACCTGGGGGACGGGGAGCTGTTTTTT.

This clonotype was observed many times. V usage is TRBV5-1 and J usage is TRBJ2-1; D is unresolved. The CDR3 sequence is 15 residues long. Germline CDR1 SGHRS, CDR2 YFSETQ. Deletions cut 4 bases from V and 3 bases from J, with 14 bases between. Written as DNA, the CDR3 is TGCGCCAGCAGCAACTCCCGTGGGGACTACAATGAGCAGTTCTTC. This encodes CASSNSRGDYNEQFF.

This clonotype was recorded at least ten times. The chain joins TRBV11-1 to TRBJ2-1; 11 bases are a match to TRBD2. The germline V gene encodes CDR1 SGHAT and CDR2 FQDESV (reference sequence). The trim removed 3 bases at V and 9 bases at J, leaving 10 bases unmatched. The CDR3 is made up of 16 amino acids. CDR3 in amino acids: CASSFRTSGPLGEQFF. For the CDR3, the DNA is TGTGCCAGCAGCTTTCGGACTAGCGGGCCCTTAGGTGAGCAGTTCTTC.

This clonotype was counted ten times or more. This chain joins TRBV24-1 and TRBJ2-5; D is tentatively TRBD1 or TRBD2 (5 bases each). Germline V gives CDR1 KGHDR, CDR2 SFDVKD. V shed 0 bases and J shed 3 bases, with 13 bases lying between them. The CDR3 sequence is 16 residues long. The DNA for the CDR3 is TGTGCCACCAGTGATTTGGGGGGTGGCAGTAAAGAGACCCAGTACTTC. Translated, it gives CATSDLGGGSKETQYF.

This clonotype was detected many times. CDR3 sequence: CATSISGGNEQFF. The CDR3 bases are TGTGCCACCAGCATAAGCGGTGGCAATGAGCAGTTCTTC. The V call is TRBV15, the J call TRBJ2-1; a weak D match, TRBD2 (5 bases). The length of the CDR3 is 13 residues. Germline-derived CDR1 and CDR2 are LNHNV and YYDKDF (reference sequence). The V end was cut by 4 bases, the J end by 6 bases, with 10 bases between. Variable domain in full (rest from reference TRBV15 and TRBJ2-1): DAMVIQNPRYQVTQFGKPVTLSCSQTLNHNVMYWYQQKSSQAPKLLFHYYDKDFNNEADTPDNFQSRRPNTSFCFLDIRSPGLGDTAMYLCATSISGGNEQFFGPGTRLTVL.

This clonotype was counted at least ten times. The J gene is TRBJ2-5, the V gene TRBV27; TRBD2 aligns across 7 bases. Per germline, CDR1 MNHEY and CDR2 SMNVEV (reference sequence). The CDR3 spans 16 residues. The junction had 8 bases not matched to a gene; V was cut back by 2 bases and J by 2 bases. DNA for the CDR3: TGTGCCAGCAGTTTAATCCCCCCTAGCGGTCAAGAGACCCAGTACTTC. Translation gives CASSLIPPSGQETQYF.

There are a few counts of this clonotype. V and J are TRBV3-1 and TRBJ2-2; D possibly uses TRBD1 or TRBD2 (6 bases each). Germline CDR1 and CDR2: LGHDT and YNNKEL (reference sequence). Deletions cut 1 base from V and 2 bases from J, with 17 bases between. The CDR3 contains 18 residues. This CDR3 reads CASSQVFQEGGNTGELFF. CDR3 nucleotide sequence: TGTGCCAGCAGCCAAGTGTTCCAGGAGGGGGGAAACACCGGGGAGCTGTTTTTT.

This clonotype was observed at least ten times. The chain has TRBV20-1 and TRBJ2-1, with 12 positions matching TRBD2. With V trimmed by 5 bases and J by 5 bases, 7 bases remained unmatched. The length of the CDR3 is 15 residues. Germline V gene lookup returns CDR1 DFQATT and CDR2 SNEGSKA (reference sequence). The CDR3 sequence: CSAERLAGAHNEQFF. The CDR3, as DNA: TGCAGTGCTGAAAGACTAGCGGGAGCCCACAATGAGCAGTTCTTC.

This clonotype showed up many times. The rearrangement joins TRBV28 to TRBJ2-7; 10 bases line up with TRBD1. Per germline, CDR1 MDHEN and CDR2 SYDVKM. V dropped 3 bases and J dropped 4; count of bases not matched to a gene: 6. This CDR3 region has 15 residues. The CDR3 region has the DNA TGTGCCAGCAGTTTTGCGGGACAGGGGAGGTACGAGCAGTACTTC. Translation: CASSFAGQGRYEQYF. The variable domain in full, completed from reference TRBV28 and TRBJ2-7, reads DVKVTQSSRYLVKRTGEKVFLECVQDMDHENMFWYRQDPGLGLRLIYFSYDVKMKEKGDIPEGYSVSREKKERFSLILESASTNQTSMYLCASSFAGQGRYEQYFGPGTRLTVT.

This clonotype was seen only a few times. The rearrangement uses TRBV7-2 and TRBJ1-5; D ambiguous. Looked up from germline, CDR1 is SGHTA and CDR2 is FQGNSA. The length of the CDR3 is 14 residues. V shed 4 bases and J shed 4 bases, with 11 bases lying between them. The DNA of the CDR3 is TGTGCCAGCAGCTCCCCTGGCCGAAATCAGCCCCAGCATTTT. It encodes CASSSPGRNQPQHF.

Many counts were recorded for this clonotype. The V and J genes are TRBV7-9 and TRBJ1-4, with a tentative D call TRBD1 (5 bases). The length of the CDR3 is 14 residues. Trimming cost V 4 bases and J 8 bases, with 14 bases left between them. The germline V gene encodes CDR1 SEHNR and CDR2 FQNEAQ (reference sequence). The CDR3 DNA is TGTGCCAGCAGCTCAGGGATTGCGTTAGAAAAACTGTTTTTT. Amino acid sequence: CASSSGIALEKLFF. Complete variable domain (other parts from reference TRBV7-9 and TRBJ1-4): DTGVSQNPRHKITKRGQNVTFRCDPISEHNRLYWYRQTLGQGPEFLTYFQNEAQLEKSRLLSDRFSAERPKGSFSTLEIQRTEQGDSAMYLCASSSGIALEKLFFGSGTQLSVL.

V is TRBV7-6 and J is TRBJ2-3, with TRBD2 matching 9 bases. The V and J ends lost 2 bases and 4 bases, in that order; junction bases with no gene match: 4. This CDR3 is built from 15 residues. Germline CDR1 reads SGHVS; CDR2 reads FNYEAQ. In nucleotides, the CDR3 is TGTGCCAGCAGCTTAACCCTAGCGGGATCAGATACGCAGTATTTT. It encodes CASSLTLAGSDTQYF.

In this sample, this clonotype turned up many times. V and J are TRBV6-5 and TRBJ1-2; the D gene is possibly TRBD1 (6 bases). The germline V and J ends were trimmed by 3 bases and 6 bases, with 17 bases remaining between them. Per the germline V gene, CDR1 is MNHEY and CDR2 is SVGAGI. CDR3 length: 15 amino acids. The CDR3 DNA sequence: TGTGCCAGCAGTTATTTGACCGGGGGGCGTAATGGCTACACCTTC. Its protein is CASSYLTGGRNGYTF.